The 2 T cell receptor beta chains below were found in one sample sequenced in a study of cytomegalovirus exposure and HLA in healthy donors. Both 60 Vbeta primers and 13 Jbeta primers went into the PCR. Assay used: immunoSEQ multiplex PCR; TCRdb lists only in-frame clones, some missing. The sample lists about 130,000 clones, more than 75% seen once, with more than 4.5% in the top ten. The sequenced sample was PBMCs. These receptors all stem from a woman aged 30 to 39 in good health and CMV-seronegative.

This chain uses TRBV5-1 with TRBJ2-7; 8 nucleotides line up with TRBD2. The length of the CDR3 is 15 residues. V lost 4 bases to trimming and J lost 2 bases; unmatched junction nucleotides: 8. Looked up from germline, CDR1 is SGHRS and CDR2 is YFSETQ. The CDR3 loop reads CASSRPIAGTYEQYF. CDR3 nucleotide sequence: TGCGCCAGCAGCCGGCCGATAGCGGGGACCTACGAGCAGTACTTC.

This chain uses TRBV7-6 with TRBJ1-2; 9 bases fit TRBD1. Per germline, CDR1 SGHVS and CDR2 FNYEAQ. This CDR3 region has 17 residues. The V segment lost 4 bases and the J segment 3 bases; nucleotides outside the gene matches: 12. CDR3 bases: TGTGCCAGCAGCTCTGATCCCCACCGGGACAGGGACTATGGCTACACCTTC. Protein product: CASSSDPHRDRDYGYTF. Supplemented by reference TRBV7-6 and TRBJ1-2, the full variable domain reads GAGVSQSPRYKVTKRGQDVALRCDPISGHVSLYWYRQALGQGPEFLTYFNYEAQQDKSGLPNDRFSAERPEGSISTLTIQRTEQRDSAMYRCASSSDPHRDRDYGYTFGSGTRLTVV.